The entry that follows covers one T cell receptor (beta chain) sequence. Its antigen is not identified. Assay: immunoSEQ multiplex PCR; the TCRdb copy retains only in-frame clones and omits some. The table has some 630,000 clones, about 96% seen once. CD45RO-negative CD8 cells positively selected for CCR7 made up the naive population, which excluded terminally differentiated effector memory CD45RA+ cells. The data originate from a study of shared clonotypes between healthy human individuals. Points from the study as a whole: Even with large depth, rarefaction showed that sorted-subset sequencing was incomplete. Among the subsets, naive ones generally showed larger estimated richness than memory ones.

This CDR3 spans 16 amino acids. Germline trimming cut 0 bases from V and 6 bases from J; bases unmatched to any gene: 8. CDR1 is SGHRS, CDR2 YFSETQ, per germline. Sequencing was performed on naive CD8+ T cells sorted from blood. The clonotype was recovered from a woman aged 25 to 39 in good health. The V call is TRBV5-1, the J call TRBJ1-4; 7 bases agree with TRBD1. The CDR3: CASSLAGGEKDEKLFF. DNA for the CDR3: TGCGCCAGCAGCTTGGCAGGGGGTGAGAAGGATGAAAAACTGTTTTTT. Complete variable domain (other parts from reference TRBV5-1 and TRBJ1-4): KAGVTQTPRYLIKTRGQQVTLSCSPISGHRSVSWYQQTPGQGLQFLFEYFSETQRNKGNFPGRFSGRQFSNSRSEMNVSTLELGDSALYLCASSLAGGEKDEKLFFGSGTQLSVL.